This is a list of T cell receptor beta chains from one sample in a study of blood T cell repertoires in COVID-19. Sequenced by immunoSEQ multiplex PCR; TCRdb stores in-frame clones only, minus some. The sample gives under 200,000 clones, around 90% of which show up once; approximately 0.5% is in the top ten. Sequencing was carried out using peripheral blood. The receptors here all came from a man aged 45-65 years with acute or convalescent COVID-19. The CDR3 runs from the conserved cysteine through the conserved F or W. The order of the fields is J gene, clone size, V gene, D gene, CDR3 DNA, CDR3 protein. A D gene is named only where the DNA matches it firmly. Clone size is not always given. Where it is, it says once, few, many or a class for expanded clones.

TRBJ1-6 | - | TRBV27 | - | TGTGCCAGCAGTTTAATACAGGGCGGGAGCTCCTATAATTCACCCCTCCACTTT | CASSLIQGGSSYNSPLHF
TRBJ1-1 | - | TRBV20-1 | - | TGCAGGAGGTCTGGGAACACTGAAGCTTTCTTT | CRRSGNTEAFF
TRBJ1-5 | - | TRBV6-5 | - | TGTGCCACCTGGGGGCGTAGCAATCAGCCCCAGCATTTT | CATWGRSNQPQHF
TRBJ1-3 | - | TRBV27 | - | TGTGCCAGCAGTTTAGGACCGGGAACCTCTGGAAACACCATATATTTT | CASSLGPGTSGNTIYF
TRBJ1-5 | - | TRBV2 | - | TGTGCCAGGGCTCGGGGTCTGGGCCAGCCCCAGCATTTT | CARARGLGQPQHF
TRBJ1-2 | - | TRBV2 | - | TGTGCCAGCAGTCAGACAAGCTATGGCTACACCTTC | CASSQTSYGYTF
TRBJ2-1 | - | TRBV28 | TRBD2 | TGTGCCAGCAGTTTAGGACTAGCGGGGGTTAATGAGCAGTTCTTC | CASSLGLAGVNEQFF
TRBJ2-7 | - | TRBV3-1/TRBV3-2 | - | TGTGCCAGCAGCCAGCGACTAGTCCACGAGCAGTACTTC | CASSQRLVHEQYF
TRBJ2-2 | once | TRBV3-1/TRBV3-2 | - | TGTGCCAGCAGCCAACGAGATGACGGGGAGCTGTTTTTT | CASSQRDDGELFF
TRBJ1-2 | - | TRBV5-4 | - | TGTGCCAGCACCCCGGGGAGAGGGATGAACTATGGCTACACCTTC | CASTPGRGMNYGYTF
TRBJ2-2 | - | TRBV19 | TRBD2 | TGTGCCAGTAGTATACTAGCGGGGGCCCGTAACACCGGGGAGCTGTTTTTT | CASSILAGARNTGELFF
TRBJ2-3 | - | TRBV7-2 | TRBD2 | TGTGCCAGCAGCTTATCGCGGGGGGCCACAGATACGCAGTATTTT | CASSLSRGATDTQYF
TRBJ2-5 | - | TRBV5-1 | - | TGCGCCAGCAGCCCGGGCGGGTCAGGCCAAGAGACCCAGTACTTC | CASSPGGSGQETQYF
TRBJ2-2 | - | TRBV7-9 | - | TGTGCCAGCAGCACCGGGACTGCCCGCGCCGGGGAGCTGTTTTTT | CASSTGTARAGELFF
TRBJ1-2 | - | TRBV6-1 | - | TGTGCCAGCAGTGAATCAGGGATGGTCTATGGCTACACCTTC | CASSESGMVYGYTF
TRBJ1-5 | - | TRBV3-1/TRBV3-2 | TRBD1 | TGTGCCAGCGGTGGCAGGGGGGAGCCCCAGCATTTT | CASGGRGEPQHF
TRBJ2-3 | - | TRBV9 | TRBD2 | TGTGCCAGCAGCGTAGCCGGCGGGAGGACGGGAGATACGCAGTATTTT | CASSVAGGRTGDTQYF
TRBJ2-3 | once | TRBV5-6 | TRBD1 | TGTGCCAGCAGATCACAGGGGGCCGATACGCAGTATTTT | CASRSQGADTQYF
TRBJ2-4 | - | TRBV30 | TRBD1 | TGTGCCTGGAGTGTAGCGGGACAGGGCCAGTACTTC | CAWSVAGQGQYF
TRBJ2-5 | - | TRBV3-1/TRBV3-2 | - | TGTGCCAGCAGCCAAGATTCGCGGAGCCTGACCCAGTACTTC | CASSQDSRSLTQYF
TRBJ2-7 | - | TRBV5-1 | TRBD2 | TGCGCCAGCAGTTCTCTGAAGCGGGAGGGCCGGTACGAGCAGTACTTC | CASSSLKREGRYEQYF
TRBJ2-3 | once | TRBV7-3 | TRBD2 | TGTGCCAGCAGCTTAAGACTAGCAGACACAGATACGCAGTATTTT | CASSLRLADTDTQYF
TRBJ2-3 | - | TRBV7-2 | - | TGTGCCAGCAGCTTAAATCCGGCGGGGTGGGATACGCAGTATTTT | CASSLNPAGWDTQYF
TRBJ2-2 | - | TRBV6-2/TRBV6-3 | TRBD2 | TGTGCCAGCAGCTCCACCTATCCCCCGGGCGGGAGTAGACCCGGGGAGCTGTTTTTT | CASSSTYPPGGSRPGELFF
TRBJ2-5 | - | TRBV7-7 | - | TGTGCTAGCAGCGTGTTCGGGGCCGGAGGGCAAGAGACCCAGTACTTC | CASSVFGAGGQETQYF
TRBJ1-3 | - | TRBV11-2 | - | TGTGCCAGCACCGAGGGGGTGCGAAACACCATATATTTT | CASTEGVRNTIYF
TRBJ2-3 | - | TRBV9 | TRBD2 | TGTGCCAGCAGCGTAGCTAGGCTAGCGGGATCCGCAGATACGCAGTATTTT | CASSVARLAGSADTQYF
TRBJ1-5 | - | TRBV7-2 | - | TGTGCCAGCAGCCCCGGGATGGGCAATCAGCCCCAGCATTTT | CASSPGMGNQPQHF
TRBJ1-1 | - | TRBV28 | TRBD1 | TGTGCCAGCAGCCGCTCCGGACAGGGTTGGACTGAAGCTTTCTTT | CASSRSGQGWTEAFF
TRBJ1-2 | few | TRBV14 | - | TGTGCCAGCAGCCAAGGAGGTCAGGGCGTTGGCTACACCTTC | CASSQGGQGVGYTF
TRBJ2-2 | - | TRBV7-2 | TRBD2 | TGTGCCAGCAGCTTAGGACTAGCGGGCATCACCGGGGAGCTGTTTTTT | CASSLGLAGITGELFF
TRBJ2-1 | once | TRBV21-1 | - | TGTGCCAGCAGCAAAGTGGGGGGGGCGCCCACTCCCGGGACCCGAAACAATGAGCAGTTCTTC | CASSKVGGAPTPGTRNNEQFF
TRBJ2-1 | once | TRBV19 | TRBD1 | TGTGCCAGTAGTGCCTGGACAGGGGTTTACAATGAGCAGTTCTTC | CASSAWTGVYNEQFF
TRBJ2-3 | - | TRBV7-8 | TRBD2 | TGTGCCAGCAGCTTAGCCCGGGTAGCGGGGACAGATACGCAGTATTTT | CASSLARVAGTDTQYF
TRBJ2-4 | - | TRBV7-3 | TRBD2 | TGTGCCAGCAGCCTTGGACCGGGGGAGGGAAACATTCAGTACTTC | CASSLGPGEGNIQYF
TRBJ2-5 | - | TRBV28 | - | TGTGCCAGCAATTCTGGGGGGGCGGGGGAGACCCAGTACTTC | CASNSGGAGETQYF
TRBJ1-2 | once | TRBV18 | - | TGTGCCAGCTCAACAGACACCTATGGCTACACCTTC | CASSTDTYGYTF
TRBJ1-6 | - | TRBV4-3 | - | TGCGCCAGCAGCCAAGAGCATGAGAACTCACCCCTCCACTTT | CASSQEHENSPLHF
TRBJ1-6 | - | TRBV5-1 | TRBD1 | TGCGCCAGCAGCACCGGGACAGGGTATTCACCCCTCCACTTT | CASSTGTGYSPLHF
TRBJ2-5 | - | TRBV6-5 | - | TGTGCCAGCAGTTACTCTCCCGGAGGGGAACAAGAGACCCAGTACTTC | CASSYSPGGEQETQYF
TRBJ1-5 | - | TRBV23-1 | TRBD1 | TGCGCCAGTCCTTCACACAGGGGGCTAGGCAATCAGCCCCAGCATTTT | CASPSHRGLGNQPQHF
TRBJ2-7 | - | TRBV27 | - | TGTGCCAGCAGTCTAAATTGGGCCAACTCCTACGAGCAGTACTTC | CASSLNWANSYEQYF
TRBJ1-1 | once | TRBV13 | - | TGTGCCAGCAGCCCGACAGAAACAAAGAACACTGAAGCTTTCTTT | CASSPTETKNTEAFF
TRBJ2-7 | - | TRBV28 | TRBD1 | TGTGCCAGCAGTTTAGGGGACAGACCTGTTCAGCAGTACTTC | CASSLGDRPVQQYF
TRBJ1-2 | - | TRBV6-4 | - | TGTGCCAGCAGAGACCCAGGGTCGTATGGCTACACCTTC | CASRDPGSYGYTF
TRBJ1-2 | once | TRBV28 | - | TGTGCCACCGAGGCCCTGATCTACACCTTC | CATEALIYTF
TRBJ2-5 | - | TRBV10-3 | TRBD1 | TGTGCCATCAGTGCCAATGGACAGGGGGCCGGAGAGACCCAGTACTTC | CAISANGQGAGETQYF
TRBJ1-1 | once | TRBV11-2 | TRBD1 | TGTGCCAGCAGCGTGGGACAGGGGGCAACTGAAGCTTTCTTT | CASSVGQGATEAFF
TRBJ1-4 | once | TRBV9 | - | TGTGCCAGCAGCGTAGGTGAGGCTCGTGGGAAACTGTTTTTT | CASSVGEARGKLFF
TRBJ1-6 | - | TRBV12-3/TRBV12-4 | - | TGTGCCAGCAGTTTCGAAGGGAGCTCAGCCCACTTT | CASSFEGSSAHF
TRBJ2-1 | - | TRBV28 | - | TGTGCCAGCAGTTCCCCGGGGTTCTACAATGAGCAGTTCTTC | CASSSPGFYNEQFF
TRBJ1-1 | - | TRBV10-3 | - | TGTGCCATCAGGGGAGCAGCTGAAGCTTTCTTT | CAIRGAAEAFF
TRBJ2-3 | once | TRBV29-1 | - | TGCAGCTCCTTACAGGACCCTATTAGCACAGATACGCAGTATTTT | CSSLQDPISTDTQYF